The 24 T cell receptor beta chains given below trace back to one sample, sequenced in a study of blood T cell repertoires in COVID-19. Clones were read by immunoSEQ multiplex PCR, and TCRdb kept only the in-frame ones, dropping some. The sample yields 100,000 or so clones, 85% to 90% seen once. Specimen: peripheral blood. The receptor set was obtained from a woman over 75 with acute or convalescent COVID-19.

CDR3 protein: CASSVPDRPGNTIYF. CDR3 coding DNA: TGTGCCAGCAGTGTCCCGGACAGGCCTGGAAACACCATATATTTT. The chain carries TRBV2 and TRBJ1-3, with 7 bases matching TRBD1. The CDR3 is 15 amino acids. With V trimmed by 4 bases and J by 2 bases, 5 bases remained unmatched. From germline, CDR1 is SNHLY and CDR2 FYNNEI.

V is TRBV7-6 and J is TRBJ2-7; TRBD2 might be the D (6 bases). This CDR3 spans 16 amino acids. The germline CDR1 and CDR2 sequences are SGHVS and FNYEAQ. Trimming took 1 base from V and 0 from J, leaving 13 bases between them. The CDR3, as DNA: TGTGCCAGCAGCTTAGGTTGGGGGGATTTCTCCTACGAGCAGTACTTC. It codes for CASSLGWGDFSYEQYF.

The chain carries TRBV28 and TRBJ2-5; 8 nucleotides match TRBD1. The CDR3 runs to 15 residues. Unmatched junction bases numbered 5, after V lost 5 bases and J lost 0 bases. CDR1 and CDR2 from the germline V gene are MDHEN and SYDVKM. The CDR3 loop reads CASSPRTGHQETQYF. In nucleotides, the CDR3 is TGTGCCAGCAGTCCCAGGACAGGGCACCAAGAGACCCAGTACTTC.

The DNA of the CDR3 is TGTGCCAGCTCACCGCCCGGGGGCTACGAGCAGTACTTC. Encoded protein: CASSPPGGYEQYF. The chain is built from TRBV18 and TRBJ2-7; D may be TRBD2 (6 bases). The germline V gene has CDR1 KGHSH and CDR2 LQKENI. Trimming stripped 3 bases from V and 3 bases from J, with 9 bases between. This CDR3 has 13 residues.

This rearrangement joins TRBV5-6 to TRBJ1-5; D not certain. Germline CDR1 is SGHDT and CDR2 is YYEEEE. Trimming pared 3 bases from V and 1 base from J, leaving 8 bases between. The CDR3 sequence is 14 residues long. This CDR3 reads CASSSFLSNQPQHF. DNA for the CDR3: TGTGCCAGCAGCTCTTTCCTAAGCAATCAGCCCCAGCATTTT.

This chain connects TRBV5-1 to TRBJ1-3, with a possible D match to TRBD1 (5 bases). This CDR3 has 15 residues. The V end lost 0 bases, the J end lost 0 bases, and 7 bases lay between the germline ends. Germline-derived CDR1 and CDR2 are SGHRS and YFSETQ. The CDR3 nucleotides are TGCGCCAGCAGCTTGGCAGGGTACTCTGGAAACACCATATATTTT. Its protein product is CASSLAGYSGNTIYF.

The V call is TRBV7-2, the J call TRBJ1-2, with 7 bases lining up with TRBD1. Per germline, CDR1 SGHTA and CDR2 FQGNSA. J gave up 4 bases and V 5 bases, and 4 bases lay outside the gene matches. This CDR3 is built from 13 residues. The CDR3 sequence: CASSRDRVYGYTF. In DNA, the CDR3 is TGTGCCAGCAGCCGTGACAGGGTCTATGGCTACACCTTC.

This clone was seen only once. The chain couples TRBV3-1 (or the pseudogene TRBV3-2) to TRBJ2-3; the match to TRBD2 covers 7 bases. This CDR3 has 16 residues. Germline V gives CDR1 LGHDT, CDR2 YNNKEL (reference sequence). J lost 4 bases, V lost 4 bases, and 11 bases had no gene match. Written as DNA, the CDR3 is TGTGCCAGCAGCCCCCCATTGGCGGGGAGGGCAGATACGCAGTATTTT. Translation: CASSPPLAGRADTQYF.

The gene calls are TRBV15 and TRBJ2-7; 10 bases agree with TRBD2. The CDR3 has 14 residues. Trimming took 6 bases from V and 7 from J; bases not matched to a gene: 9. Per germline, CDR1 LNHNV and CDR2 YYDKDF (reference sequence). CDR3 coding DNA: TGTGCCACCAGAAAAAGCGGGGGGGCCGGGGAGCAGTACTTC. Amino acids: CATRKSGGAGEQYF. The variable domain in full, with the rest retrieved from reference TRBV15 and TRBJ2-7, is DAMVIQNPRYQVTQFGKPVTLSCSQTLNHNVMYWYQQKSSQAPKLLFHYYDKDFNNEADTPDNFQSRRPNTSFCFLDIRSPGLGDTAMYLCATRKSGGAGEQYFGPGTRLTVT.

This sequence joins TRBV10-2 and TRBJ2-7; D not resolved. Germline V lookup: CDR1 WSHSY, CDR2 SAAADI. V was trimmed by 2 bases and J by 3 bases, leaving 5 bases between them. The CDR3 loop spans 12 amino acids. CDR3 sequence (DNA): TGCGCCAGCAGTGAGAGAGACTACGAGCAGTACTTC. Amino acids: CASSERDYEQYF.

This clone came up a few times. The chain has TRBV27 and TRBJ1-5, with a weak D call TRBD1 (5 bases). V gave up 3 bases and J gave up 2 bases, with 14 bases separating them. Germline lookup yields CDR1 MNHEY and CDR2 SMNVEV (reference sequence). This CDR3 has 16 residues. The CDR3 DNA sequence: TGTGCCAGCAGTTTTCTAGGACCGGGGGGCAATCAGCCCCAGCATTTT. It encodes CASSFLGPGGNQPQHF.

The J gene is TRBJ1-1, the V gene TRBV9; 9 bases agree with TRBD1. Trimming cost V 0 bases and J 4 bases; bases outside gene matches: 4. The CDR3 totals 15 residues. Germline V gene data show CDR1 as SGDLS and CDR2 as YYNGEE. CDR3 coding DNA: TGTGCCAGCAGCGTAGGTGGGACAGGGAGCACTGAAGCTTTCTTT. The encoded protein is CASSVGGTGSTEAFF.

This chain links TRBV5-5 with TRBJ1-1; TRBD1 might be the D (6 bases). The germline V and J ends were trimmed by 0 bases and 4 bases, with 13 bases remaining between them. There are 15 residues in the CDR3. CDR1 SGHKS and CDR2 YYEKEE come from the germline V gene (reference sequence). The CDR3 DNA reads TGTGCCAGCAGCTTGGCCCGGGGGGCGGGCACTGAAGCTTTCTTT. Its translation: CASSLARGAGTEAFF.

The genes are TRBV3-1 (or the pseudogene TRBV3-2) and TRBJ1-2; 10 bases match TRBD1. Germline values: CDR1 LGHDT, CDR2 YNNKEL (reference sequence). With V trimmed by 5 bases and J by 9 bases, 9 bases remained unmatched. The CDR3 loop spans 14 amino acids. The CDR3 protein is CASSEQTGGRRYTF. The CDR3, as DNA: TGTGCCAGCAGCGAACAGACAGGGGGCCGCCGCTACACCTTC.

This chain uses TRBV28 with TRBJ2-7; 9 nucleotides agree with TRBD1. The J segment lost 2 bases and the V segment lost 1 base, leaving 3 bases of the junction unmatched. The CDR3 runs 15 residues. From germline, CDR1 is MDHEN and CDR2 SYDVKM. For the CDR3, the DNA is TGTGCCAGCAGTTTATTCGGACAGGGGACCTACGAGCAGTACTTC. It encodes CASSLFGQGTYEQYF.

CDR3 sequence (DNA): TGTGCCAGCAGTTTATATTCTAAGCGCCTCTACACCTTC. This sequence encodes CASSLYSKRLYTF. The chain has TRBV28 and TRBJ1-2, with D uncertain. This CDR3 has 13 amino acids. Germline CDR1 is MDHEN and CDR2 is SYDVKM. V was cut by 1 base and J by 10 bases, with 13 bases left in between.

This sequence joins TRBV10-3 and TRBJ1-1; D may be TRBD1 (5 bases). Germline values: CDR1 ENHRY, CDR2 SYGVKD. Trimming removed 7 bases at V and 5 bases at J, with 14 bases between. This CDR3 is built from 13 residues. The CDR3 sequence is CAITAGGWTEAFF. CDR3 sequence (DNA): TGTGCCATCACCGCTGGGGGGTGGACTGAAGCTTTCTTT.

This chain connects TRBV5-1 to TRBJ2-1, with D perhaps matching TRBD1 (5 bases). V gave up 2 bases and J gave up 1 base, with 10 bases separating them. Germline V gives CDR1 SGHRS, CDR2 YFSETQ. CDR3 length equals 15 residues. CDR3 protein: CASSLARGSYNEQFF. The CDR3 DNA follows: TGCGCCAGCAGCTTAGCTAGGGGTTCCTACAATGAGCAGTTCTTC.

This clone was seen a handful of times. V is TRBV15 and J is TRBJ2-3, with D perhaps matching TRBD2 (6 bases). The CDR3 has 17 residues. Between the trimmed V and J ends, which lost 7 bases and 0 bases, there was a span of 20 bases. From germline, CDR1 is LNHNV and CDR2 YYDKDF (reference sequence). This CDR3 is CATISELGGPSTDTQYF. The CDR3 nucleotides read TGTGCCACCATCTCAGAGTTGGGGGGACCTAGCACAGATACGCAGTATTTT. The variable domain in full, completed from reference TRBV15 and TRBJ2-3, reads DAMVIQNPRYQVTQFGKPVTLSCSQTLNHNVMYWYQQKSSQAPKLLFHYYDKDFNNEADTPDNFQSRRPNTSFCFLDIRSPGLGDTAMYLCATISELGGPSTDTQYFGPGTRLTVL.

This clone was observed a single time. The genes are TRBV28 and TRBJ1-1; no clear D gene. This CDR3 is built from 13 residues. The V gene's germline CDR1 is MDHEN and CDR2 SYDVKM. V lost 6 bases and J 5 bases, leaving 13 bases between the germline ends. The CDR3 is CASSWNRRTEAFF. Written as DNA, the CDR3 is TGTGCCAGCAGCTGGAACAGAAGGACTGAAGCTTTCTTT.

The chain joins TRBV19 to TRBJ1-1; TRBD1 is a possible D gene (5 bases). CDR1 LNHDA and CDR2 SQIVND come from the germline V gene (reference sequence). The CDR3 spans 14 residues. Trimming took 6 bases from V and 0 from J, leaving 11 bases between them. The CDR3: CASRRQFMNTEAFF. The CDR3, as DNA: TGTGCCAGTAGGAGACAGTTCATGAACACTGAAGCTTTCTTT. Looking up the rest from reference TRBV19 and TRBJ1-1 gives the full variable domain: DGGITQSPKYLFRKEGQNVTLSCEQNLNHDAMYWYRQDPGQGLRLIYYSQIVNDFQKGDIAEGYSVSREKKESFPLTVTSAQKNPTAFYLCASRRQFMNTEAFFGQGTRLTVV.

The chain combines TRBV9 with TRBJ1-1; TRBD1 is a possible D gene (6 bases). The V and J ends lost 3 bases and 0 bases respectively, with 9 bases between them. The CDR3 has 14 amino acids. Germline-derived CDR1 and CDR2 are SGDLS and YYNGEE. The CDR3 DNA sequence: TGTGCCAGCAGCGGAACAGGGATGAACACTGAAGCTTTCTTT. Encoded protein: CASSGTGMNTEAFF.

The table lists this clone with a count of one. Written as DNA, the CDR3 is TGTGCCAGCAGCCCACTAGCGGGGGGCCTCGGCACAGATACGCAGTATTTT. Its protein is CASSPLAGGLGTDTQYF. The chain carries TRBV7-2 and TRBJ2-3, with 12 nucleotides matching TRBD2. V trimming: 5 bases; J trimming: 1 base; junction bases outside the gene matches: 7. Germline V gene data show CDR1 as SGHTA and CDR2 as FQGNSA. The CDR3 is 17 residues long.

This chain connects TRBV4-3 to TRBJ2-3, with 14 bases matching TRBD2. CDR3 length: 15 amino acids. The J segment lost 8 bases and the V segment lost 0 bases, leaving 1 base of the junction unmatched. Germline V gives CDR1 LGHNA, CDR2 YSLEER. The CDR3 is CASSQETSGGVTQYF. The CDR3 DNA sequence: TGCGCCAGCAGCCAAGAGACTAGCGGGGGGGTTACGCAGTATTTT.